The rows below give T cell receptor beta chains drawn from one sample of a study of T cells in Graves' hyperthyroidism and ophthalmopathy. From the multiplex PCR reads, TCRdb called clonotypes with MiXCR, one entry per CDR3 protein. The sample holds roughly 420,000 distinct CDR3 sequences, 15% to 18% seen once. Sequences were obtained from blood. These receptors were collected from a woman aged 18-30 years with Graves' hyperthyroidism. Both conserved end residues are part of each CDR3. Fields, in order: clone size, D gene, J gene, V gene, CDR3 DNA, CDR3 protein. The D gene is left open where the match is weak. Rows give clone size only sometimes, using once, few, many, or a class for an expanded clone.

clone size: .
D gene: .
J gene: TRBJ1-1
V gene: TRBV24-1
CDR3 DNA: TGTGCCACCAGGGAGGGGCGGGGAGTGGAGAACACTGAAGCTTTCTTT
CDR3 protein: CATREGRGVENTEAFF

clone size: many
D gene: TRBD2
J gene: TRBJ2-1
V gene: TRBV29-1
CDR3 DNA: TGCAGCGTTGTGGGACTAGCGGGACTACGGCCTTTTAACAATGAGCAGTTCTTC
CDR3 protein: CSVVGLAGLRPFNNEQFF

clone size: many
D gene: TRBD2
J gene: TRBJ2-3
V gene: TRBV7-3
CDR3 DNA: TGTGCCAGCAGCCCCGGTGGGGGGGGATGGGAAGATACGCAGTATTTT
CDR3 protein: CASSPGGGGWEDTQYF

clone size: many
D gene: TRBD1
J gene: TRBJ1-4
V gene: TRBV24-1
CDR3 DNA: TGTGCCACCAGTGATTCCGCAGGGGGGAAGCTTAATGAAAAACTGTTTTTT
CDR3 protein: CATSDSAGGKLNEKLFF

clone size: .
D gene: .
J gene: TRBJ1-5
V gene: TRBV5-6
CDR3 DNA: TGTGCCAGCAGCTTGGGTCCCCTCGGTCAGCCCCAGCATTTT
CDR3 protein: CASSLGPLGQPQHF

clone size: many
D gene: TRBD2
J gene: TRBJ2-7
V gene: TRBV4-1
CDR3 DNA: TGCGCCAGCAGCCAAGAGACTAGCGGGAGGGCCGGATCCTACGAGCAGTACTTC
CDR3 protein: CASSQETSGRAGSYEQYF

clone size: many
D gene: TRBD2
J gene: TRBJ2-1
V gene: TRBV20-1
CDR3 DNA: TGCAGTGCTAGGGGTAGCGGGGGGTGGAACAATGAGCAGTTCTTC
CDR3 protein: CSARGSGGWNNEQFF

clone size: many
D gene: .
J gene: TRBJ1-2
V gene: TRBV6-2/TRBV6-3
CDR3 DNA: TGTGCCAGCAGTTACTCCGGGCAAGGAAACTATGGCTACACCTTC
CDR3 protein: CASSYSGQGNYGYTF

clone size: many
D gene: TRBD2
J gene: TRBJ2-5
V gene: TRBV7-2
CDR3 DNA: TGTGCCAGCAGCTCAGCGGGGGGGCAAGAGACCCAGTACTTC
CDR3 protein: CASSSAGGQETQYF

clone size: many
D gene: .
J gene: TRBJ2-1
V gene: TRBV10-3
CDR3 DNA: TGTGCCATCAGTGTCAGACAGGCCCAGCAAGAGCAGTTCTTC
CDR3 protein: CAISVRQAQQEQFF

clone size: .
D gene: .
J gene: TRBJ2-2
V gene: TRBV6-4
CDR3 DNA: TGTGCCAGCAGTGACTCCCAGATCAGGAACACCGGGGAGCTGTTTTTT
CDR3 protein: CASSDSQIRNTGELFF

clone size: few
D gene: .
J gene: TRBJ1-4
V gene: TRBV4-3
CDR3 DNA: TGCGCCAGCAGCCAAGATAGGCTGGGCGAAAAACTGTTTTTT
CDR3 protein: CASSQDRLGEKLFF

clone size: many
D gene: TRBD1
J gene: TRBJ1-2
V gene: TRBV20-1
CDR3 DNA: TGCAGTGCACCCCGTGGGACAGGGGTCGGCTACACCTTC
CDR3 protein: CSAPRGTGVGYTF

clone size: .
D gene: TRBD2
J gene: TRBJ2-2
V gene: TRBV11-2
CDR3 DNA: TGTGCCAGCAGCTTAAGCCAAGCGGGGAGCGGCGGGGAGCTGTTTTTT
CDR3 protein: CASSLSQAGSGGELFF